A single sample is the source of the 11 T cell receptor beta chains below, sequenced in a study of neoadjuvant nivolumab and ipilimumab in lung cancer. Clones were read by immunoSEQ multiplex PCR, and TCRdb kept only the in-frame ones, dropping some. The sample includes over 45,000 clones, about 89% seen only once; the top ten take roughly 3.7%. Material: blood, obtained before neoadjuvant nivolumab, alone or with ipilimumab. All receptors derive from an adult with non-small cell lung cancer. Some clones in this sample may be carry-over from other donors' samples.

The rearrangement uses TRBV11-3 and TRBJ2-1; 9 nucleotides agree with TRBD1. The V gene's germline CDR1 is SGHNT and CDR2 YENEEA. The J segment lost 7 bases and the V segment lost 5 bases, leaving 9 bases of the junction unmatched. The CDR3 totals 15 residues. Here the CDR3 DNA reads TGTGCCAGCAGCAAATCCGGGACAGGGTTTAATGAGCAGTTCTTC. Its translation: CASSKSGTGFNEQFF. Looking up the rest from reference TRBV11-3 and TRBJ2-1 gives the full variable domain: EAGVVQSPRYKIIEKKQPVAFWCNPISGHNTLYWYLQNLGQGPELLIRYENEEAVDDSQLPKDRFSAERLKGVDSTLKIQPAELGDSAVYLCASSKSGTGFNEQFFGPGTRLTVL.

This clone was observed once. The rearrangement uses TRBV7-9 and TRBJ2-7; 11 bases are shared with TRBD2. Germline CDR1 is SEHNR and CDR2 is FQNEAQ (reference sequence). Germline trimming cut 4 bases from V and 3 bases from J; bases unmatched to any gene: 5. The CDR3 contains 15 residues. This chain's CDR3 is CASSSSGTSGYEQYF. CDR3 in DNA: TGTGCCAGCAGCTCCTCCGGGACTAGCGGCTACGAGCAGTACTTC.

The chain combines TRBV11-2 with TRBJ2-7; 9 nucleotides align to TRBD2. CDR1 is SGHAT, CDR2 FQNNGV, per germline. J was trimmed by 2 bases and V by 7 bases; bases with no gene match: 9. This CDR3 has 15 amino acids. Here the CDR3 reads CASKGRASGTYEQYF. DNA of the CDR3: TGTGCCAGCAAAGGTCGGGCTAGCGGGACCTACGAGCAGTACTTC.

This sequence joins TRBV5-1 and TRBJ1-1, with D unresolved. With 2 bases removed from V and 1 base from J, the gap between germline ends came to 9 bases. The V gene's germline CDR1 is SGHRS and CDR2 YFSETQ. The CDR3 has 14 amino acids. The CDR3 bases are TGCGCCAGCAGCTTAAGGACGGGGAACACTGAAGCTTTCTTT. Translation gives CASSLRTGNTEAFF.

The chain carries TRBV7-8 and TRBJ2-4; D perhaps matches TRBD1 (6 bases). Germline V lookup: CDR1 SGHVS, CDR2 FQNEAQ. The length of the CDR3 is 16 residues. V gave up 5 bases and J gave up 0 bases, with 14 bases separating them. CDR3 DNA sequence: TGTGCCAGCAGCCCCCCCAGGGGCTTAGCCAAAAACATTCAGTACTTC. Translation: CASSPPRGLAKNIQYF. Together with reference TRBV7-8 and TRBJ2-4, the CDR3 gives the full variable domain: GAGVSQSPRYKVAKRGQDVALRCDPISGHVSLFWYQQALGQGPEFLTYFQNEAQLDKSGLPSDRFFAERPEGSVSTLKIQRTQQEDSAVYLCASSPPRGLAKNIQYFGAGTRLSVL.

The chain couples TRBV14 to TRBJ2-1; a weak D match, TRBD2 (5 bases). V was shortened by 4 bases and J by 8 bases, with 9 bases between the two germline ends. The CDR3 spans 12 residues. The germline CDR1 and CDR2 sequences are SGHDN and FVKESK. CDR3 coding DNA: TGTGCCAGCAGCCTACTAGGCCATGAGCAGTTCTTC. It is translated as CASSLLGHEQFF.

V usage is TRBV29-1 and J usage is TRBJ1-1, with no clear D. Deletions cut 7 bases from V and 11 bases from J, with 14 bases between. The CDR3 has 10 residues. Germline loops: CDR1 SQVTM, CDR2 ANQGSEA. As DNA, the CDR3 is TGCAGCGCCCTCAACAATTGGGCTTTCTTT. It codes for CSALNNWAFF.

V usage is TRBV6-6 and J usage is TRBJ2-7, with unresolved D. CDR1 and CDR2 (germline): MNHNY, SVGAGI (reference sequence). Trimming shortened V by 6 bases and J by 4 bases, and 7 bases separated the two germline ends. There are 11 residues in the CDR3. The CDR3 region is CASSNLYEQYF. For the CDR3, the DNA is TGTGCCAGCAGCAACCTTTACGAGCAGTACTTC.

This chain's CDR3 is CASSSTSGRGDTQYF. DNA of the CDR3: TGTGCCAGCAGCTCGACTAGCGGGAGAGGGGATACGCAGTATTTT. The chain couples TRBV7-8 to TRBJ2-3, with 12 bases fitting TRBD2. There are 15 residues in the CDR3. The V and J ends lost 4 bases and 6 bases, in that order; junction bases with no gene match: 5. The germline gives CDR1 SGHVS, CDR2 FQNEAQ.

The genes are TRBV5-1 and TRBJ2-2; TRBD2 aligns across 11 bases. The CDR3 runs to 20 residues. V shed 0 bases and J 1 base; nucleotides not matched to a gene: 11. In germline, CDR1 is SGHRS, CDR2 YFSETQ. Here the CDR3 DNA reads TGCGCCAGCAGCTTGGAGATAGCGGGAGGGCCAGTGGGGAACACCGGGGAGCTGTTTTTT. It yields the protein CASSLEIAGGPVGNTGELFF. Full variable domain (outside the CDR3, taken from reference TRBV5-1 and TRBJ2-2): KAGVTQTPRYLIKTRGQQVTLSCSPISGHRSVSWYQQTPGQGLQFLFEYFSETQRNKGNFPGRFSGRQFSNSRSEMNVSTLELGDSALYLCASSLEIAGGPVGNTGELFFGEGSRLTVL.

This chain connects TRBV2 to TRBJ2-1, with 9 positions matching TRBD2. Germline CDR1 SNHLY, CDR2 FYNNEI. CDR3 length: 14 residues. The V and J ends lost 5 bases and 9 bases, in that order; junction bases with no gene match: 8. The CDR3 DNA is TGTGCCAGCAGTTCGGTGGGCGGGAGGGCTGAGCAGTTCTTC. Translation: CASSSVGGRAEQFF.